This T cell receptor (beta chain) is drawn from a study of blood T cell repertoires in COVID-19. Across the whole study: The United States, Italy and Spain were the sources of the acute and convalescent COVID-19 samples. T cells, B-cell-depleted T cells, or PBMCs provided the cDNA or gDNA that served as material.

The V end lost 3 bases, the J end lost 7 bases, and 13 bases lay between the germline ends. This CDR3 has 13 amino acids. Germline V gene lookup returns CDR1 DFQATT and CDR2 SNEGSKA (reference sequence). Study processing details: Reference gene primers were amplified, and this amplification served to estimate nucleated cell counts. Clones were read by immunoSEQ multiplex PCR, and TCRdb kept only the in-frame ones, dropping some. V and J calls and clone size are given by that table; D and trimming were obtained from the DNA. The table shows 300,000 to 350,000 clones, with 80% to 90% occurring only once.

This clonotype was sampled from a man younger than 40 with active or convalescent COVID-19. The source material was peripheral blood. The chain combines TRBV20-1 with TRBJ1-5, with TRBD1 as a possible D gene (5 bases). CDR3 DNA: TGCAGTGCTAGTAACCAGGGCGTGCAGCCCCAGCATTTT. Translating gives CSASNQGVQPQHF.